What follows is one T cell receptor (beta chain) and its context. V was pared by 3 bases and J by 7 bases, with 19 bases between. Germline CDR1 and CDR2: SGHDT and YYEEEE. The CDR3 totals 15 residues. Assay used: immunoSEQ multiplex PCR; TCRdb lists only in-frame clones, some missing. The sample shows fewer than 400,000 clones, around nine tenths of them seen only once. This entry is derived from a study of blood T cell repertoires in COVID-19. Seattle cases were enrolled at active infection and followed longitudinally. The chain uses TRBV5-6 and TRBJ1-2; D might be TRBD1 (5 bases). The TCR originated in a young woman with COVID-19, enrolled during active disease. Sequencing input: peripheral blood. The CDR3: CASSSRAGRRPGYTF. The DNA of the CDR3 is TGTGCCAGCAGCTCCCGGGCAGGGCGCCGTCCTGGCTACACCTTC.